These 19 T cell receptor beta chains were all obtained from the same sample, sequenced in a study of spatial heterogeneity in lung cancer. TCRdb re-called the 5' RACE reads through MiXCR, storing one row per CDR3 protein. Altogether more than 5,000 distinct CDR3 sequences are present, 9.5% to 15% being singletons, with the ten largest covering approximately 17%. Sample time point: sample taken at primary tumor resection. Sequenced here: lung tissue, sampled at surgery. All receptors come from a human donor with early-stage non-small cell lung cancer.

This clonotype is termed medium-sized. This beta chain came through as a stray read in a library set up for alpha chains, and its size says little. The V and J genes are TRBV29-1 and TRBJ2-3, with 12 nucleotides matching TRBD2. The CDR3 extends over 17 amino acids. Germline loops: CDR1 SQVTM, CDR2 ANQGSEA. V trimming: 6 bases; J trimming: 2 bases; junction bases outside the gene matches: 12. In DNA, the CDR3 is TGCAGCGTCTCCTTCCAGACTAGCGGGGGATACACAGATACGCAGTATTTT. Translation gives CSVSFQTSGGYTDTQYF.

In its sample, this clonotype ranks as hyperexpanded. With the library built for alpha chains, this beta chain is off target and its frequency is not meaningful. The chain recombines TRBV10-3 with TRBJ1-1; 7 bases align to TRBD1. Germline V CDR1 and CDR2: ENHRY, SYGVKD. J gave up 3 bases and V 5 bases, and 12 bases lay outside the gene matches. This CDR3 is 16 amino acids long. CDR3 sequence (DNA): TGTGCCATCAGTAGCAGGGATGGGACAGAAGACACTGAAGCTTTCTTT. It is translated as CAISSRDGTEDTEAFF.

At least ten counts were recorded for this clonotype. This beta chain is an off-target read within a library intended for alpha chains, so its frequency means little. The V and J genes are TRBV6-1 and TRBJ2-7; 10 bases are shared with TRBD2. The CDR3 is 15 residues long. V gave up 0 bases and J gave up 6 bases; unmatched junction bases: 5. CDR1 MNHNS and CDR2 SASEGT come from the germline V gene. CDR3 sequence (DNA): TGTGCCAGCAGTGAAGCGGCTAGCGGGAGAGGCGAGCAGTACTTC. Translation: CASSEAASGRGEQYF.

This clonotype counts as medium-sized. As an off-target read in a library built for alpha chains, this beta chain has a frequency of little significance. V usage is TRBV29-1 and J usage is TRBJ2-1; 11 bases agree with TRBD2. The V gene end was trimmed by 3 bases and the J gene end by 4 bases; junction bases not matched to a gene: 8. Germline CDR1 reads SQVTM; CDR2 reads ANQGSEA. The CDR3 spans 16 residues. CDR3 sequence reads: CSVDGVASGRYNEQFF. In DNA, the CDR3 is TGCAGCGTTGACGGGGTTGCTAGCGGGAGGTACAATGAGCAGTTCTTC.

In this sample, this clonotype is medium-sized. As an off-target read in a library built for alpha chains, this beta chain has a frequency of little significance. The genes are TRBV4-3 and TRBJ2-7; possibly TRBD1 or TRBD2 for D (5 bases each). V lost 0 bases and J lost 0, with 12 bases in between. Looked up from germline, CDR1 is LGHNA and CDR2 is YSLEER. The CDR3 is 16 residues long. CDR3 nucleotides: TGCGCCAGCAGCCAAGACTGGGACCAGCCCTCCTACGAGCAGTACTTC. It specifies CASSQDWDQPSYEQYF.

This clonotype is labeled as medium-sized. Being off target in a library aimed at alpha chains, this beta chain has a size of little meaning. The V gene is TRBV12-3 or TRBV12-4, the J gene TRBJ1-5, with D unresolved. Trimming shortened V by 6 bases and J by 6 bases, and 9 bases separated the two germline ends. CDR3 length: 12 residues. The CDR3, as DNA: TGTGCCAGCAGCCAAGGAGGTCAGCCCCAGCATTTT. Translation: CASSQGGQPQHF.

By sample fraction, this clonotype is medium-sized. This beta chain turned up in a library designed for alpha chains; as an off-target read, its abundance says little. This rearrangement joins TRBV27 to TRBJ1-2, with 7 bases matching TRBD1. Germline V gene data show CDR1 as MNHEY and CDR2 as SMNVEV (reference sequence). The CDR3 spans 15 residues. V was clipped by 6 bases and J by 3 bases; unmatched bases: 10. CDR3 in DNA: TGTGCCAGCAGCTACTCCGGGACAGTTCACTATGGCTACACCTTC. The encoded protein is CASSYSGTVHYGYTF.

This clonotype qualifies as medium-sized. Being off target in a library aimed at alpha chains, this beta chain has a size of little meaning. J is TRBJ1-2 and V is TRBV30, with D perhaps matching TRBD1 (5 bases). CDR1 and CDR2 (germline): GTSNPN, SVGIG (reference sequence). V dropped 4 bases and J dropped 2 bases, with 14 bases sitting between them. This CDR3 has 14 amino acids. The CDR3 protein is CAWTPLRGNYGYTF. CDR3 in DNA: TGTGCCTGGACCCCCCTACGGGGGAACTATGGCTACACCTTC. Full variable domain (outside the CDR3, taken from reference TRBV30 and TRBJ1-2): SQTIHQWPATLVQPVGSPLSLECTVEGTSNPNLYWYRQAAGRGLQLLFYSVGIGQISSEVPQNLSASRPQDRQFILSSKKLLLSDSGFYLCAWTPLRGNYGYTFGSGTRLTVV.

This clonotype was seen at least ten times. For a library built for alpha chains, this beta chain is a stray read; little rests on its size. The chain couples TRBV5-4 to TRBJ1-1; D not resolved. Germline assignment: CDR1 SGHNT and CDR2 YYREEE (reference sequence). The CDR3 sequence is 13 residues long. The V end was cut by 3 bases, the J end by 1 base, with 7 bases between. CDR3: CASSSQRNTEAFF. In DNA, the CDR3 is TGTGCCAGCAGCTCACAGAGGAACACTGAAGCTTTCTTT.

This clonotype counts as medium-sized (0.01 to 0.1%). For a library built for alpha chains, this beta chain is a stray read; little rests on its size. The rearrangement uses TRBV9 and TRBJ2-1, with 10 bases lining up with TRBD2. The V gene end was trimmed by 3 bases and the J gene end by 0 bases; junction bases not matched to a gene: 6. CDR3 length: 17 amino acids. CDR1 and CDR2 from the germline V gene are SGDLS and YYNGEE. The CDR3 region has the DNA TGTGCCAGCAGCGCTGGGACTAGCGTCGACTCCTACAATGAGCAGTTCTTC. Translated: CASSAGTSVDSYNEQFF.

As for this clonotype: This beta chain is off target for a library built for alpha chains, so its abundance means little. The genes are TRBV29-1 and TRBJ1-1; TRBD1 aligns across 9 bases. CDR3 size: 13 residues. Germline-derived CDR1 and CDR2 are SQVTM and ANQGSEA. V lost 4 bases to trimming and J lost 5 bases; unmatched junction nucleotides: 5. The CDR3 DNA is TGCAGCGTTGGACAGGGGGTACGGACTGAAGCTTTCTTT. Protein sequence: CSVGQGVRTEAFF.

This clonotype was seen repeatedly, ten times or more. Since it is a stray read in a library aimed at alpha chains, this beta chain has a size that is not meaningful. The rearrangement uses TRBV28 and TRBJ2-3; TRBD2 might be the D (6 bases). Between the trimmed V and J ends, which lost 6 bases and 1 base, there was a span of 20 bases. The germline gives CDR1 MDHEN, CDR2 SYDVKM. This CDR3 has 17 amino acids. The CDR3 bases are TGTGCCAGCAGGCAGCAGCGGGCTAAAAGAGGCACAGATACGCAGTATTTT. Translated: CASRQQRAKRGTDTQYF.

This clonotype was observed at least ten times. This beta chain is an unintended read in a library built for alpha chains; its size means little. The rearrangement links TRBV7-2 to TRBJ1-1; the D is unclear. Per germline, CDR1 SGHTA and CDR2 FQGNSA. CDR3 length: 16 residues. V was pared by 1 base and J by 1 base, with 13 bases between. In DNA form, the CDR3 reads TGTGCCAGCAGCTTAGAATGGGCAGGCCAGAACACTGAAGCTTTCTTT. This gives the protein CASSLEWAGQNTEAFF.

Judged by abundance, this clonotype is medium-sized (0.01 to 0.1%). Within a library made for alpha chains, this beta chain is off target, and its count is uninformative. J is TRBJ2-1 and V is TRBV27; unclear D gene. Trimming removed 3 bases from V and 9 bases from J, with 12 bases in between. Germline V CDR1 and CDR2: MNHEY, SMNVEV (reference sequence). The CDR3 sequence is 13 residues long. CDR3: CASSFQQFGEQFF. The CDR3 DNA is TGTGCCAGCAGTTTTCAGCAGTTCGGTGAGCAGTTCTTC.

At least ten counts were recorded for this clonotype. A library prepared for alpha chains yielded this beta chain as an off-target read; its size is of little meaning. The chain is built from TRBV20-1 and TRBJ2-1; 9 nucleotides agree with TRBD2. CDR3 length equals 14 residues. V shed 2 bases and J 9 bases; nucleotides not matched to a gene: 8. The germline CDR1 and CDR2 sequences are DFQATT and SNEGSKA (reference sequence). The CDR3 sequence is CSARLLAGKVEQFF. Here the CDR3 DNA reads TGCAGTGCTAGACTTCTAGCGGGAAAGGTTGAGCAGTTCTTC.

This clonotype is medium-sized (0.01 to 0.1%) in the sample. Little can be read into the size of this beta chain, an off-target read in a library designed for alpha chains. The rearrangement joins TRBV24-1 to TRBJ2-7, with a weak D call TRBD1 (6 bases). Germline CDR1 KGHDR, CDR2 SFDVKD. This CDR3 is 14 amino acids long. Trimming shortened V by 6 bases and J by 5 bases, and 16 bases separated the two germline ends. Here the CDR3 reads CATSKAQGNDEQYF. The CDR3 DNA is TGTGCCACCAGTAAGGCCCAGGGGAACGACGAGCAGTACTTC.

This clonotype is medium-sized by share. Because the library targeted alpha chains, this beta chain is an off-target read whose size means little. The CDR3 bases are TGTGCCAGCAGTCGTACAAGGGTTGGAGCCAAAAACATTCAGTACTTC. Translation gives CASSRTRVGAKNIQYF. This chain connects TRBV6-2 or TRBV6-3 to TRBJ2-4; D uncertain. The V and J ends lost 5 bases and 0 bases respectively, with 14 bases between them. This CDR3 is built from 16 residues. Germline loops: CDR1 MNHEY, CDR2 SVGEGT.

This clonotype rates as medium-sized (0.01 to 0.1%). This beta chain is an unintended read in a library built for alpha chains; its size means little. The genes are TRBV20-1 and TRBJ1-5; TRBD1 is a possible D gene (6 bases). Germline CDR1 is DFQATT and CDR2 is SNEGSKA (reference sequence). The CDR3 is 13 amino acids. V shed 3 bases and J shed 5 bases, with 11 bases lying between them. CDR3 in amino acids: CSARRGWDQPQHF. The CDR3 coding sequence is TGCAGTGCTAGGAGGGGGTGGGATCAGCCCCAGCATTTT.

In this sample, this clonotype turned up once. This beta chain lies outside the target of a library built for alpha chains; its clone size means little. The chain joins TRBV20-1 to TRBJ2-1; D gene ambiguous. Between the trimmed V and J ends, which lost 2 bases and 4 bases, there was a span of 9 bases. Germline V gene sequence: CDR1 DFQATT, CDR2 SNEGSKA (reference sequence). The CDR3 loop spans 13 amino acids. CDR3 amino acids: CSARSDRYNEQFF. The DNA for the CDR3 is TGCAGTGCTAGATCAGACCGGTACAATGAGCAGTTCTTC.